These 2 T cell receptor beta chains were sequenced from one sample in a study of shared clonotypes between healthy human individuals (dated by TCRdb to about 2020). Receptor amplification or capture employed the immunoSEQ multiplex PCR assay. Held by TCRdb, this immuneACCESS table contains in-frame sequences only and omits some clones. Under half of the omission traces to an unresolved V gene where checked; the cause of the rest is unknown. The sample data list 2 million to 2.5 million clones, and 80% to 95% of these were observed just once. Together, the top ten hold 0.39% of the sample. The sequenced sample was naive CD4+ T cells from PBMCs. This sample's cell subset or site label indicates: CD45RA+ positively selected. Receptor source: a man aged 18 to 30 in good health. Some clones in this sample may be carry-over from other donors' samples.

This chain connects TRBV25-1 to TRBJ2-4; no firm D call. CDR1 MGHDK and CDR2 SYGVNS come from the germline V gene. The CDR3 runs to 14 residues. Deletions cut 1 base from V and 3 bases from J, with 7 bases between. DNA for the CDR3: TGTGCCAGCAGTGAATCGGGCAGCAAAAACATTCAGTACTTC. It encodes CASSESGSKNIQYF.

With regard to this clone: The same CDR3 is also encoded by other DNA sequences in this sample. The V call is TRBV5-1, the J call TRBJ2-3; no clear D. This CDR3 has 15 amino acids. V gave up 0 bases and J gave up 0 bases, with 8 bases separating them. The germline V gene encodes CDR1 SGHRS and CDR2 YFSETQ. As DNA, the CDR3 is TGCGCCAGCAGCTTGGTTCGGAGTAGCACAGATACGCAGTATTTT. Its translation is CASSLVRSSTDTQYF.